Below are 25 T cell receptor beta chains sequenced from a single sample in a study of tumor-infiltrating lymphocytes in localized non-small cell lung cancer. Sequencing was performed with immunoSEQ multiplex PCR; in TCRdb, only in-frame clones are kept and a portion is missing. This table holds about 8,400 clones, around three quarters found once. Source material: lung tumor tissue. The receptors shown here come from a human donor with non-small cell lung cancer.

The rearrangement joins TRBV5-4 to TRBJ1-1, with 9 bases fitting TRBD1. With 4 bases clipped from V and 0 bases from J, the junction kept 4 bases outside the gene matches. CDR1 and CDR2 from the germline V gene are SGHNT and YYREEE (reference sequence). The CDR3 runs 15 residues. The CDR3 DNA reads as TGTGCCAGCAGCATACAGGGGGCTCTGAACACTGAAGCTTTCTTT. It is translated as CASSIQGALNTEAFF.

The CDR3 loop is CASGGRYRTDTQYF. Written as DNA, the CDR3 is TGTGCCAGCGGCGGGAGGTATCGCACAGATACGCAGTATTTT. This chain links TRBV6-5 with TRBJ2-3; 8 nucleotides line up with TRBD2. This CDR3 is built from 14 residues. Per germline, CDR1 MNHEY and CDR2 SVGAGI. Trimming at V came to 8 bases and at J to 1 base, leaving 5 bases not matched to a gene.

The rearrangement joins TRBV6-6 to TRBJ2-7, with D tentatively TRBD1 (6 bases). Trimming took 4 bases from V and 7 from J, leaving 14 bases between them. This CDR3 has 13 amino acids. CDR1 and CDR2 from the germline V gene are MNHNY and SVGAGI (reference sequence). CDR3 sequence reads: CASSLQGTREQYF. The CDR3 bases are TGTGCCAGCAGTTTGCAGGGGACGCGGGAGCAGTACTTC.

Notes on this clone: Its ends do not fully match the called genes, so a read error is possible. This chain joins TRBV7-2 and TRBJ1-1, with D possibly TRBD1 on 6 matching bases. CDR1 is SGHTA and CDR2 is FQGNSA in the germline V gene. The CDR3 has 14 residues. DNA for the CDR3: TGTGCCAGCAGCGTAGCAGGGGCTGGCACTGAAGCTTTCTTT. Residues: CASSVAGAGTEAFF.

J is TRBJ2-1 and V is TRBV6-1; D perhaps matches TRBD2 (5 bases). Germline V gives CDR1 MNHNS, CDR2 SASEGT. V gave up 5 bases and J gave up 1 base, with 12 bases separating them. The CDR3 has 15 amino acids. The CDR3 sequence is CASSFERYSYNEQFF. In nucleotides, the CDR3 is TGTGCCAGCAGTTTCGAGCGGTATTCCTACAATGAGCAGTTCTTC.

The chain carries TRBV5-1 and TRBJ1-1; 10 bases map to TRBD1. Unmatched junction bases numbered 2, after V lost 0 bases and J lost 3 bases. There are 15 residues in the CDR3. Per germline, CDR1 SGHRS and CDR2 YFSETQ. CDR3 nucleotides: TGCGCCAGCAGCTTGGGACAGGGGGCCGACACTGAAGCTTTCTTT. Translated: CASSLGQGADTEAFF.

The chain links TRBV9 to TRBJ1-3; a weak D match, TRBD1 (5 bases). The V gene lost 0 bases and the J gene lost 4 bases, with 14 bases spanning the gap. Germline values: CDR1 SGDLS, CDR2 YYNGEE. The CDR3 consists of 16 residues. The CDR3: CASSVAPQGVGNTIYF. The CDR3 DNA follows: TGTGCCAGCAGCGTAGCCCCCCAGGGTGTGGGAAACACCATATATTTT.

The V and J genes are TRBV30 and TRBJ2-7, with D tentatively TRBD2 (6 bases). Trimming shortened V by 3 bases and J by 1 base, and 10 bases separated the two germline ends. The CDR3 contains 13 residues. CDR1 is GTSNPN and CDR2 is SVGIG in the germline V gene (reference sequence). CDR3 amino acids: CAWSGSGSYEQYF. CDR3 nucleotides: TGTGCCTGGAGCGGGAGTGGGTCCTACGAGCAGTACTTC.

V and J are TRBV19 and TRBJ2-7; the match to TRBD1 covers 11 bases. The CDR3 sequence is 14 residues long. The germline V gene encodes CDR1 LNHDA and CDR2 SQIVND (reference sequence). Losses at the gene ends were 3 bases for V and 4 bases for J; bases not matched to a gene: 2. The chain's CDR3 is CASSMGTGGYEQYF. CDR3 nucleotides: TGTGCCAGTAGTATGGGGACAGGGGGATACGAGCAGTACTTC.

This chain joins TRBV30 and TRBJ2-2, with D possibly TRBD2 on 5 matching bases. CDR3 length equals 14 residues. V gave up 4 bases and J gave up 1 base, with 10 bases separating them. The germline V gene encodes CDR1 GTSNPN and CDR2 SVGIG (reference sequence). CDR3 loop: CAWKRVGNTGELFF. In DNA, the CDR3 is TGTGCCTGGAAGAGGGTGGGGAACACCGGGGAGCTGTTTTTT.

A single count supports this clone. This chain uses TRBV6-5 with TRBJ1-3; D ambiguous. The germline V gene has CDR1 MNHEY and CDR2 SVGAGI. V lost 6 bases and J 4 bases, leaving 13 bases between the germline ends. This CDR3 comprises 14 residues. CDR3: CASRGTRGGNTIYF. The CDR3 DNA reads TGTGCCAGCAGGGGAACCAGAGGAGGAAACACCATATATTTT.

The table lists this clone with a few counts. The rearrangement links TRBV5-4 to TRBJ2-2; 10 bases fit TRBD2. The junction had 5 bases not matched to a gene; V was cut back by 2 bases and J by 4 bases. Germline V gene lookup returns CDR1 SGHNT and CDR2 YYREEE (reference sequence). The CDR3 is made up of 16 amino acids. As DNA, the CDR3 is TGTGCCAGCAGCTTCAGAGGACTAGCGGCCACCGGGGAGCTGTTTTTT. Translated: CASSFRGLAATGELFF.

In this sample, this clone turned up a few times. Other DNA sequences from this sample encode an identical CDR3 as well. The V call is TRBV7-2, the J call TRBJ1-2; possible D gene TRBD1, 5 bases. This CDR3 contains 13 residues. Trimming took 0 bases from V and 7 from J, leaving 9 bases between them. Per the germline V gene, CDR1 is SGHTA and CDR2 is FQGNSA. The CDR3 reads CASSLALRGGYTF. The CDR3 region has the DNA TGTGCCAGCAGCTTAGCCTTAAGGGGTGGCTACACCTTC.

The V gene is TRBV7-7, the J gene TRBJ2-1, with 8 bases matching TRBD2. The length of the CDR3 is 15 residues. The junction had 5 bases not matched to a gene; V was cut back by 5 bases and J by 2 bases. The germline CDR1 and CDR2 sequences are SSHAT and FNYEAQ (reference sequence). Written as DNA, the CDR3 is TGTGCCAGCAGCCCCGGGGGGGCCGCCTACAATGAGCAGTTCTTC. Translation gives CASSPGGAAYNEQFF.

This clone was counted a few times. V is TRBV28 and J is TRBJ2-7; 10 nucleotides agree with TRBD2. The CDR3 has 13 amino acids. Germline V lookup: CDR1 MDHEN, CDR2 SYDVKM. V was pared by 2 bases and J by 9 bases, with 4 bases of the junction left unmatched. The CDR3 DNA follows: TGTGCCAGCAGTTTACCCCAGCGGGAGGGGCAGTACTTC. Its protein product is CASSLPQREGQYF.

Concerning this clone itself: Germline and junction disagree at one end, which may indicate a read error. The chain carries TRBV2 and TRBJ2-7; possible D gene TRBD1, 6 bases. The CDR3 consists of 13 residues. CDR1 SNHLY and CDR2 FYNNEI come from the germline V gene. The CDR3 loop reads CASNEQGTYEQYF. CDR3 coding DNA: TGTGCCAGCAATGAACAGGGTACCTACGAGCAGTACTTC.

This chain links TRBV19 with TRBJ1-2; D is uncertain. V lost 4 bases and J lost 4, with 16 bases in between. This CDR3 is 15 amino acids long. The germline gives CDR1 LNHDA, CDR2 SQIVND (reference sequence). CDR3 protein: CASSNAGGPGYGYTF. The CDR3 DNA reads TGTGCCAGTAGTAATGCCGGTGGGCCGGGCTATGGCTACACCTTC.

CDR3 sequence reads: CASSLVAAEAFF. The CDR3 DNA is TGTGCCAGCAGCTTGGTCGCAGCTGAAGCTTTCTTT. The V and J genes are TRBV5-6 and TRBJ1-1; D call uncertain. CDR3 size: 12 residues. With 0 bases removed from V and 6 bases from J, the gap between germline ends came to 6 bases. Germline V CDR1 and CDR2: SGHDT, YYEEEE.

The chain has TRBV9 and TRBJ2-1; no clear D. V lost 2 bases to trimming and J lost 4 bases, with 16 bases between them. CDR1 SGDLS and CDR2 YYNGEE come from the germline V gene. The CDR3 is 16 residues long. This CDR3 reads CASSVDSSSRYNEQFF. CDR3 nucleotides: TGTGCCAGCAGCGTCGATTCCTCGTCCCGTTACAATGAGCAGTTCTTC. Variable domain in full (rest from reference TRBV9 and TRBJ2-1): DSGVTQTPKHLITATGQRVTLRCSPRSGDLSVYWYQQSLDQGLQFLIQYYNGEERAKGNILERFSAQQFPDLHSELNLSSLELGDSALYFCASSVDSSSRYNEQFFGPGTRLTVL.

V usage is TRBV19 and J usage is TRBJ2-3, with 9 positions matching TRBD1. The V gene end was trimmed by 5 bases and the J gene end by 0 bases; junction bases not matched to a gene: 3. Germline-derived CDR1 and CDR2 are LNHDA and SQIVND (reference sequence). There are 15 residues in the CDR3. CDR3 sequence (DNA): TGTGCCAGTAGTCACGACAGGGGGAGCACAGATACGCAGTATTTT. This sequence encodes CASSHDRGSTDTQYF.

This chain links TRBV29-1 with TRBJ2-5, with D perhaps TRBD1 (6 bases). The CDR3 loop spans 13 amino acids. Germline loops: CDR1 SQVTM, CDR2 ANQGSEA. V lost 3 bases to trimming and J lost 2 bases, with 10 bases between them. CDR3 coding DNA: TGCAGCGTTGAGAGGCAGGGGCAAGAGACCCAGTACTTC. This codes for CSVERQGQETQYF.

This clone has a handful of counts. The chain recombines TRBV2 with TRBJ2-1; D is possibly TRBD2 (7 bases). Germline V gene lookup returns CDR1 SNHLY and CDR2 FYNNEI. This CDR3 contains 12 residues. The V end was cut by 8 bases, the J end by 8 bases, with 13 bases between. The CDR3 loop reads CASRTGGDEQFF. The CDR3 nucleotides read TGTGCCAGCCGGACGGGGGGCGATGAGCAGTTCTTC.

The chain links TRBV9 to TRBJ1-1; possible D gene TRBD1, 6 bases. From germline, CDR1 is SGDLS and CDR2 YYNGEE. The CDR3 contains 16 residues. V shed 0 bases and J shed 1 base, with 13 bases lying between them. The CDR3 region has the DNA TGTGCCAGCAGCGTAGGGGGGGCCCGAGGGAACACTGAAGCTTTCTTT. This gives the protein CASSVGGARGNTEAFF.

The rearrangement joins TRBV25-1 to TRBJ2-7, with TRBD2 as a possible D gene (6 bases). The CDR3 totals 16 residues. V was clipped by 2 bases and J by 5 bases, with 19 bases between them. Per the germline V gene, CDR1 is MGHDK and CDR2 is SYGVNS. The DNA of the CDR3 is TGTGCCAGCAGTGAAGGAGCGGGCCTAGAACGTGACGAGCAGTACTTC. Amino acids: CASSEGAGLERDEQYF.

The gene calls are TRBV14 and TRBJ2-7; D possibly matches TRBD1 or TRBD2 (5 bases each). V lost 4 bases to trimming and J lost 2 bases, with 18 bases between them. This CDR3 comprises 16 residues. Germline loops: CDR1 SGHDN, CDR2 FVKESK. CDR3 coding DNA: TGTGCCAGCAGCCTTAAAACGGGGACGGGCGCCTACGAGCAGTACTTC. As protein: CASSLKTGTGAYEQYF.